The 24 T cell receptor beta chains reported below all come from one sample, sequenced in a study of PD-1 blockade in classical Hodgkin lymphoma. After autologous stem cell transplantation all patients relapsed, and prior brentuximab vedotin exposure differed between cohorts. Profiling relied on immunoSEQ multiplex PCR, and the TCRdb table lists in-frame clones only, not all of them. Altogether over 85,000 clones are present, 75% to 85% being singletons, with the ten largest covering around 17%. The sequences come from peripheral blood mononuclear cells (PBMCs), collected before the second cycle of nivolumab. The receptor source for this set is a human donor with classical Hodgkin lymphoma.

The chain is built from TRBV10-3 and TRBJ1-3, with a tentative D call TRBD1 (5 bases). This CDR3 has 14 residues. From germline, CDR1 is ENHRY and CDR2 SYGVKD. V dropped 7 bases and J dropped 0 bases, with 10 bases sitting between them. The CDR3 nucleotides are TGTGCCATCACCAAGACAGACTCTGGAAACACCATATATTTT. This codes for CAITKTDSGNTIYF.

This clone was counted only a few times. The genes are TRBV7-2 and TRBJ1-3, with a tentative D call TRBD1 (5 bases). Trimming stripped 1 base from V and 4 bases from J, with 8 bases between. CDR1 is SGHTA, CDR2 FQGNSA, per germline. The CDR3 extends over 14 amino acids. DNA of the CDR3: TGTGCCAGCAGCTTAGAGGGGACCGGAAACACCATATATTTT. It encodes CASSLEGTGNTIYF.

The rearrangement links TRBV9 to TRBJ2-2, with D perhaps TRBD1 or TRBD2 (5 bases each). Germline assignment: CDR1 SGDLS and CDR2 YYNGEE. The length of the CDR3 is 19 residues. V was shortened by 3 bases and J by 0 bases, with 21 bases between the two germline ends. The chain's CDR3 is CASSEPRNTGGSNTGELFF. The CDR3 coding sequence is TGTGCCAGCAGCGAGCCGCGAAACACAGGAGGTTCGAACACCGGGGAGCTGTTTTTT.

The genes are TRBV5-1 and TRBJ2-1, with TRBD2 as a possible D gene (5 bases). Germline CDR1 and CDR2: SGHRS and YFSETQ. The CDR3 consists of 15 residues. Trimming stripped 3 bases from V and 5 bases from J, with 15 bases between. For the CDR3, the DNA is TGCGCCAGCAGCTCTGGTGGAACGGGGAACAATGAGCAGTTCTTC. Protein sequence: CASSSGGTGNNEQFF.

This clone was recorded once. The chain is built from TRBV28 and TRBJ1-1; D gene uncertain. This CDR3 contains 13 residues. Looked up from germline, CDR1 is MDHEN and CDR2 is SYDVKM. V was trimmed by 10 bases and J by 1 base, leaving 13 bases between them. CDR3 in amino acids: CAISGRRNTEAFF. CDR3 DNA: TGTGCCATTTCGGGTCGGAGGAACACTGAAGCTTTCTTT.

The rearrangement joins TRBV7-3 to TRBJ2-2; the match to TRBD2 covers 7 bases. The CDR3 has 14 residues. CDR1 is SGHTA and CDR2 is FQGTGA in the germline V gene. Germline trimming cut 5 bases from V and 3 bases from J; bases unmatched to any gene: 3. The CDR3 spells CASSLSGDTGELFF. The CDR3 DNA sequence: TGTGCCAGCAGCCTCAGCGGGGACACCGGGGAGCTGTTTTTT.

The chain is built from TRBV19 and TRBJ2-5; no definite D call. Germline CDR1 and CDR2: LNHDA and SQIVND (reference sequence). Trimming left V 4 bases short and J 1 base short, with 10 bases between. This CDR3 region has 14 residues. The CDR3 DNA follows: TGTGCCAGTAGTACGTATCCCTCCCAAGAGACCCAGTACTTC. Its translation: CASSTYPSQETQYF.

This CDR3 is CSVLRQGAYEQYF. The DNA for the CDR3 is TGCAGCGTACTCCGACAGGGGGCATACGAGCAGTACTTC. The genes are TRBV29-1 and TRBJ2-7; 10 nucleotides align to TRBD1. Germline CDR1 SQVTM, CDR2 ANQGSEA. Unmatched junction bases numbered 6, after V lost 6 bases and J lost 4 bases. CDR3 length equals 13 residues.

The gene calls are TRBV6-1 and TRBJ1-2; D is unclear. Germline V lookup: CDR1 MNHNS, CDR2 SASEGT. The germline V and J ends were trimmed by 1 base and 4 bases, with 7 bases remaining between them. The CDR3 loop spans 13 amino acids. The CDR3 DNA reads TGTGCCAGCAGTGAAGAAGTTTCCTATGGCTACACCTTC. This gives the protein CASSEEVSYGYTF.

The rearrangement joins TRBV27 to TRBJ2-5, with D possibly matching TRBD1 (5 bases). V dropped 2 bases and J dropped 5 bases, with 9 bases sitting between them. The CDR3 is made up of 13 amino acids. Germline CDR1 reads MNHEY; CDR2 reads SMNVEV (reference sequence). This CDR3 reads CASSLQGRETQYF. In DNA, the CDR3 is TGTGCCAGCAGTTTACAGGGCCGGGAGACCCAGTACTTC.

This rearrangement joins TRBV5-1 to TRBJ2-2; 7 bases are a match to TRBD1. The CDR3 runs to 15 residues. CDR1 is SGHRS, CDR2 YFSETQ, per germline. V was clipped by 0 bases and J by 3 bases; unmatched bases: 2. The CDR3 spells CASSLVRGHTGELFF. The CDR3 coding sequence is TGCGCCAGCAGCTTGGTTAGGGGGCACACCGGGGAGCTGTTTTTT.

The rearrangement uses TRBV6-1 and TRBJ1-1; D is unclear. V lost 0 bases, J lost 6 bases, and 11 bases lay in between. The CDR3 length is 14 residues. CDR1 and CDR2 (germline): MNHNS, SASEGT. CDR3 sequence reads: CASSEALIVSEAFF. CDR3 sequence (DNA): TGTGCCAGCAGTGAAGCGCTAATCGTCTCTGAAGCTTTCTTT.

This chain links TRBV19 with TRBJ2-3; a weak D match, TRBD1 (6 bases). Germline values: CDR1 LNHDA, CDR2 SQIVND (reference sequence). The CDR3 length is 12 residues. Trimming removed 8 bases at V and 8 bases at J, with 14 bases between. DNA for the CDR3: TGTGCCAGTCGAGGGGGTTCCACTACGCAGTATTTT. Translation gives CASRGGSTTQYF.

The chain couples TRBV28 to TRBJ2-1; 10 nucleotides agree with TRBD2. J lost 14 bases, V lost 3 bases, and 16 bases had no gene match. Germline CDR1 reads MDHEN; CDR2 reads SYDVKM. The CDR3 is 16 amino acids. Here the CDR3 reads CASSFLDQREGGKEFF. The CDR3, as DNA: TGTGCCAGCAGTTTCCTTGATCAGCGGGAGGGAGGTAAGGAGTTCTTC.

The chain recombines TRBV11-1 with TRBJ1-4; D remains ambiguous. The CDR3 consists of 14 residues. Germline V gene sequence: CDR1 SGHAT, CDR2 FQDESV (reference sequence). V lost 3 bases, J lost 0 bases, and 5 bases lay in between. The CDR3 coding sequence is TGTGCCAGCAGCTTCGATGCAACTAATGAAAAACTGTTTTTT. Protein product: CASSFDATNEKLFF. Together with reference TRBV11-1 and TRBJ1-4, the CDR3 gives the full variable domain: EAEVAQSPRYKITEKSQAVAFWCDPISGHATLYWYRQILGQGPELLVQFQDESVVDDSQLPKDRFSAERLKGVDSTLKIQPAELGDSAMYLCASSFDATNEKLFFGSGTQLSVL.

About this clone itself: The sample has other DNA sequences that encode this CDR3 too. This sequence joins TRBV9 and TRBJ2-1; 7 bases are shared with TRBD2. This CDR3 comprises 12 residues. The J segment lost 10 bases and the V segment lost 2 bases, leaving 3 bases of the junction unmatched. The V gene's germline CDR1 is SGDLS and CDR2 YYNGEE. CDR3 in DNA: TGTGCCAGCAGCGTTTCTAGCGGAGAGCAGTTCTTC. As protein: CASSVSSGEQFF.

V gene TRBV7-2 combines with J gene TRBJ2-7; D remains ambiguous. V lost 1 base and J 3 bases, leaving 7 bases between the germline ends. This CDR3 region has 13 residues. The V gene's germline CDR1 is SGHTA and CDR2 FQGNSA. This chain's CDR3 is CASSLEANYEQYF. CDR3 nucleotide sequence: TGTGCCAGCAGCTTAGAGGCCAACTACGAGCAGTACTTC.

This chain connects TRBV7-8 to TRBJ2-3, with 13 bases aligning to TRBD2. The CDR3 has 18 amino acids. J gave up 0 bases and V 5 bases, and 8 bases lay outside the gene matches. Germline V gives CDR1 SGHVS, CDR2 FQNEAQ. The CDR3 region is CASSRTSGRGYSTDTQYF. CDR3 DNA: TGTGCCAGCAGCCGGACTAGCGGGAGAGGTTATAGCACAGATACGCAGTATTTT.

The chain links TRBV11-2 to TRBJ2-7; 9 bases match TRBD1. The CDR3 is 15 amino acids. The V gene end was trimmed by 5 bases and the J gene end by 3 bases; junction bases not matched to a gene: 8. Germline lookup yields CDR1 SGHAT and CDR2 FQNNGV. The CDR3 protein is CASSPRDRVDYEQYF. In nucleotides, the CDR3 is TGTGCCAGCAGCCCTCGGGACAGGGTGGACTACGAGCAGTACTTC.

CDR3 DNA sequence: TGTGCCAGCAGCTTGGGGCCTTTGAACACTGAAGCTTTCTTT. It encodes CASSLGPLNTEAFF. The chain employs TRBV5-6 and TRBJ1-1; D unresolved. The ends were cut back, 0 bases at V and 0 bases at J, with 6 bases in the middle. The CDR3 length is 14 residues. Germline V gene data show CDR1 as SGHDT and CDR2 as YYEEEE.

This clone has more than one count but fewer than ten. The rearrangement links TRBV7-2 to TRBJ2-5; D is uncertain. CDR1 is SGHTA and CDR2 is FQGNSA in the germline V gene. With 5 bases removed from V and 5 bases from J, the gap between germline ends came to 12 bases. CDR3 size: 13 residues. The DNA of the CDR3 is TGTGCCAGCAGCCGGTCTCCTAGTGAGACCCAGTACTTC. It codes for CASSRSPSETQYF.

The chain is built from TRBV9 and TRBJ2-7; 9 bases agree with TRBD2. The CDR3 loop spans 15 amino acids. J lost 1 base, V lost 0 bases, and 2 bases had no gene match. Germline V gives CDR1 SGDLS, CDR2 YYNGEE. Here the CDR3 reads CASSVGLAGSYEQYF. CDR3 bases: TGTGCCAGCAGCGTAGGGCTAGCGGGATCCTACGAGCAGTACTTC.

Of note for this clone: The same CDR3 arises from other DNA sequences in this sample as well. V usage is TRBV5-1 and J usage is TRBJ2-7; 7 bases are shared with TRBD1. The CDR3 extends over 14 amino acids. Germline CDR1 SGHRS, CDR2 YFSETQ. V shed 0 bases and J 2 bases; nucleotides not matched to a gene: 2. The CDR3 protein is CASSLVGTAYEQYF. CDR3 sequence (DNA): TGCGCCAGCAGCTTGGTGGGGACAGCCTACGAGCAGTACTTC.

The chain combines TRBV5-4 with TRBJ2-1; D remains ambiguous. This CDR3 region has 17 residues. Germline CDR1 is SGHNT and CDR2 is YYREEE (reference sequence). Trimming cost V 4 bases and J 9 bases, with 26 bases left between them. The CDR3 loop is CASSPQVAVLRQVEQFF. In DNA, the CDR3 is TGTGCCAGCAGCCCCCAGGTAGCAGTCCTCCGGCAAGTTGAGCAGTTCTTC.